The following is a T cell receptor beta chain sequence with its context. Its specificity is unknown. This record belongs to a study of T cell responses to AZD1222 COVID-19 vaccine. Study results and caveats: A rise in Spike-specific TCR breadth and depth followed two AZD1222 doses. As reported, nearly half of all spike-specific TCRs target variant regions that are unmutated.

Trimming removed 5 bases from V and 12 bases from J; junction bases left unmatched: 6. The CDR3 is 14 residues long. CDR1 SGHTA and CDR2 FQGNSA come from the germline V gene. The table came from immunoSEQ multiplex PCR; TCRdb's copy has only in-frame clones and leaves some out. The sample has roughly 150,000 clones, approximately 88% seen once. The specimen was peripheral blood, collected on day 0 of AZD1222 vaccination. The rearrangement uses TRBV7-2 and TRBJ2-4; 14 bases map to TRBD2. This TCR was sampled from an adult in good health. The CDR3 reads CASSVGLAGGSQYF. The CDR3 nucleotides read TGTGCCAGCAGCGTTGGACTAGCGGGAGGTTCTCAGTACTTC.